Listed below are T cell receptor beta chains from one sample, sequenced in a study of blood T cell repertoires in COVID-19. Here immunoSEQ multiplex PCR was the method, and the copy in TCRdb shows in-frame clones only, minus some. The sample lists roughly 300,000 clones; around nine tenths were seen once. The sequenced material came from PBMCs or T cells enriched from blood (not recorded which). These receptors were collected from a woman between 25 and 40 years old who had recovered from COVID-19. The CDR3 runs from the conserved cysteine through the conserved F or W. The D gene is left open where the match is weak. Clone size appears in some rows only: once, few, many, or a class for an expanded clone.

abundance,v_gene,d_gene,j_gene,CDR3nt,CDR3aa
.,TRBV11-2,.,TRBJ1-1,TGTGCCAGCAGTAATCAGATGAACACTGAAGCTTTCTTT,CASSNQMNTEAFF
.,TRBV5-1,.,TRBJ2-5,TGCGCCAGCAGCTTGGCCAAGAGCGGAACCTCTCAAGAGACCCAGTACTTC,CASSLAKSGTSQETQYF
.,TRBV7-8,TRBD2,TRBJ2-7,TGTGCCAGCAGCCCTCAGCGGGGGGGGAGGCCCTACGAGCAGTACTTC,CASSPQRGGRPYEQYF
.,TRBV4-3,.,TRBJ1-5,TGCGCCAGCAGCCAAGAAGGCGGATCTGGGCCCCAGCATTTT,CASSQEGGSGPQHF
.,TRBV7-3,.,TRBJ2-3,TGTGCCAGCAGCTTAAGCGGGTCCCGGTTGGGAGATACGCAGTATTTT,CASSLSGSRLGDTQYF
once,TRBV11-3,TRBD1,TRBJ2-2,TGTGCCAGCAGCTTAGGAGAGGGGGCAATCGGGGAGCTGTTTTTT,CASSLGEGAIGELFF
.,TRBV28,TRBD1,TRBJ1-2,TGTGCCAGCAGCCCTCCGGGACAGGGGTTTGGCTACACCTTC,CASSPPGQGFGYTF
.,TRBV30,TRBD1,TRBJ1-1,TGTGCCTGGAGTGTACCGTGGGGGACAGCCTCCCCGTTGAACACTGAAGCTTTCTTT,CAWSVPWGTASPLNTEAFF
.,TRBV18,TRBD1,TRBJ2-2,TGTGCCAGCTCAAGTTCACAGGGGGACACCGGGGAGCTGTTTTTT,CASSSSQGDTGELFF
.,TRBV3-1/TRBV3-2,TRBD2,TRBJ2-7,TGTGCCAGCAGCCAGCAGGGGACTAGAGGAACCTACGAGCAGTACTTC,CASSQQGTRGTYEQYF
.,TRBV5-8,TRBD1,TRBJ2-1,TGTGCCAGCAGCTTGGGGGGGACAGGGCTGTACAATGAGCAGTTCTTC,CASSLGGTGLYNEQFF
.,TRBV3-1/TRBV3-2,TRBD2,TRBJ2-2,TGTGCCAGCAGCCAAGAACTTCTAGCGGGAGTAAATTCCGGGGAGCTGTTTTTT,CASSQELLAGVNSGELFF
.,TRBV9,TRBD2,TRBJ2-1,TGTGCCAGCAGCGTAGAGGCGGGAGCGGGTAATGAGCAGTTCTTC,CASSVEAGAGNEQFF
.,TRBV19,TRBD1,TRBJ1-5,TGTGCCAGTAATGACAGGGGAGGTAATCAGCCCCAGCATTTT,CASNDRGGNQPQHF
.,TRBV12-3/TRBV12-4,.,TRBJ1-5,TGTGCCAGCAGTTCGACAGTCAATCAGCCCCAGCATTTT,CASSSTVNQPQHF
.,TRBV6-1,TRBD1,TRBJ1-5,TGTGCCAGCAGTGCATCTTGGACAGGGCCGAATCAGCCCCAGCATTTT,CASSASWTGPNQPQHF
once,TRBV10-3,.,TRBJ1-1,TGTGCCATCAGTGTTCACGGGGAGAACACTGAAGCTTTCTTT,CAISVHGENTEAFF
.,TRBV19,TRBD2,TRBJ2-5,TGTGCCAGTAGTATTAATTTGGATCCGCGGGACGAGGGAGGGGAGACCCAGTACTTC,CASSINLDPRDEGGETQYF
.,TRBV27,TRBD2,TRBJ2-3,TGTGCCAGCACTCGGACTAGCGCTGACACAGATACGCAGTATTTT,CASTRTSADTDTQYF